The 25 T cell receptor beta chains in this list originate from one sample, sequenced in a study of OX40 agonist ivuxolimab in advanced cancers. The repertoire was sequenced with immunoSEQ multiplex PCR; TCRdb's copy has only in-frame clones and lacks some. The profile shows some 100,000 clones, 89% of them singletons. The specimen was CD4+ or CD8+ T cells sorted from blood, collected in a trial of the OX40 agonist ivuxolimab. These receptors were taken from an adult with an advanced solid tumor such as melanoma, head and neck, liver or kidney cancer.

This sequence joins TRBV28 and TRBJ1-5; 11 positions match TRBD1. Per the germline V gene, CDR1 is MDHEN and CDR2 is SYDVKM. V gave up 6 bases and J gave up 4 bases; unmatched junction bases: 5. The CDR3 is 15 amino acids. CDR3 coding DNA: TGTGCCAGCAGCCAAGGGACAGGGGGGAATCAGCCCCAGCATTTT. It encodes CASSQGTGGNQPQHF. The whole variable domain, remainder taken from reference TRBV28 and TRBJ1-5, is DVKVTQSSRYLVKRTGEKVFLECVQDMDHENMFWYRQDPGLGLRLIYFSYDVKMKEKGDIPEGYSVSREKKERFSLILESASTNQTSMYLCASSQGTGGNQPQHFGDGTRLSIL.

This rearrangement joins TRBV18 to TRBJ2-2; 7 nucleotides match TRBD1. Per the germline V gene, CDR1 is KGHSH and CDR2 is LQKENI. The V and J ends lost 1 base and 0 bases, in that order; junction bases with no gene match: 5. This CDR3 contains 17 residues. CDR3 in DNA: TGTGCCAGCTCACCACTTAGGACAGGAGCGAACACCGGGGAGCTGTTTTTT. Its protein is CASSPLRTGANTGELFF.

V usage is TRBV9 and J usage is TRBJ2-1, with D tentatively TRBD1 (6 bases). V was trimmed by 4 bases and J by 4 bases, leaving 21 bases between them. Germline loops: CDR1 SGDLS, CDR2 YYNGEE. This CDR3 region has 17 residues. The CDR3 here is CASSRSTGPSTYNEQFF. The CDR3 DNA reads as TGTGCCAGCAGCCGGTCCACAGGGCCCTCCACTTACAATGAGCAGTTCTTC.

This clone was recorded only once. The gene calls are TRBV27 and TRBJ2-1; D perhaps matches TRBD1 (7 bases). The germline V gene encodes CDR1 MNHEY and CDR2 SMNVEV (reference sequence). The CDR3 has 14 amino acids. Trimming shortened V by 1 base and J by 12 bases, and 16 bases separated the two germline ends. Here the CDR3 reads CASSLYPQGGWQFF. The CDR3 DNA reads TGTGCCAGCAGTTTATACCCCCAGGGGGGTTGGCAGTTCTTC.

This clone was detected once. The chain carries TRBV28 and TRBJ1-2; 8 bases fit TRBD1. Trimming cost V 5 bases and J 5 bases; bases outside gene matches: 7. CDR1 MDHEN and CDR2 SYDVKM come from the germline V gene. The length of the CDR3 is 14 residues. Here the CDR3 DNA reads TGTGCCAGCAGTCCCGGGGGACAGGAGTATGGCTACACCTTC. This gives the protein CASSPGGQEYGYTF.

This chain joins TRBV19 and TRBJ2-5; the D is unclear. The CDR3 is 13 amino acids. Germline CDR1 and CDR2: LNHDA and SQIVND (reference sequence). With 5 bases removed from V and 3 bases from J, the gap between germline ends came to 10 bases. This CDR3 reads CASSPDGKETQYF. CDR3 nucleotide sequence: TGTGCCAGTAGTCCCGACGGAAAAGAGACCCAGTACTTC.

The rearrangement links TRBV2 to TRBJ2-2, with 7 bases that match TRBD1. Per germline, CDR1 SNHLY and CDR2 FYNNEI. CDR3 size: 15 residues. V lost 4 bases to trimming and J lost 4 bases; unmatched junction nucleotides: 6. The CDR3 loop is CASSVKTGSTGELFF. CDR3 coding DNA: TGTGCCAGCAGTGTGAAGACAGGGAGCACCGGGGAGCTGTTTTTT.

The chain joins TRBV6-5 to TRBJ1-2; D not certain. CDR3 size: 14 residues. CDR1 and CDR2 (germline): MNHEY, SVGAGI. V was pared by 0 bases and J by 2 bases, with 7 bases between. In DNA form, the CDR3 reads TGTGCCAGCAGTTACTCGACGGGGAACTATGGCTACACCTTC. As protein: CASSYSTGNYGYTF.

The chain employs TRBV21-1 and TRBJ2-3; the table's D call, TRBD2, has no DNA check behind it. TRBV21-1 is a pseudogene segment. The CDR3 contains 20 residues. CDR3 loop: CASGPPLPPPRSEGTDTQYF. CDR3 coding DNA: TGTGCCAGCGGACCGCCTCTCCCCCCACCGCGGAGTGAGGGAACAGATACGCAGTATTTT.

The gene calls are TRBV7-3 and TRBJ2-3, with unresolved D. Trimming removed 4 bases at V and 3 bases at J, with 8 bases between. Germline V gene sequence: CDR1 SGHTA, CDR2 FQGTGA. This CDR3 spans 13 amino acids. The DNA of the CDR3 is TGTGCCAGCAGCTCAGGACGAACAGATACGCAGTATTTT. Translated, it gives CASSSGRTDTQYF.

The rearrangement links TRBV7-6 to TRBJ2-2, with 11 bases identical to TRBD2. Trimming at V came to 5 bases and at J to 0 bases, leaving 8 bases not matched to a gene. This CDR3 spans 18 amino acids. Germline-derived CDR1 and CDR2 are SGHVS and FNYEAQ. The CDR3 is CASSPRPTSGANTGELFF. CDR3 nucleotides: TGTGCCAGCAGCCCAAGGCCGACTAGCGGGGCGAACACCGGGGAGCTGTTTTTT.

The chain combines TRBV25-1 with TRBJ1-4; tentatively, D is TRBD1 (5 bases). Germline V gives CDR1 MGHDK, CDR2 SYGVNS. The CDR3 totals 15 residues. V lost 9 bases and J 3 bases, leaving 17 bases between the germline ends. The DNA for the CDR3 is TGTGCCAGTCGGGGGTCCTTTGCACCTAATGAAAAACTGTTTTTT. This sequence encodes CASRGSFAPNEKLFF.

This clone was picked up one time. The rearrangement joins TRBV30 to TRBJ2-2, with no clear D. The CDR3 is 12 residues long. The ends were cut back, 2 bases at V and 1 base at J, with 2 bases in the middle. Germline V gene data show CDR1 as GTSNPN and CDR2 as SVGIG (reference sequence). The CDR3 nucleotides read TGTGCCTGGAGTTGGAACACCGGGGAGCTGTTTTTT. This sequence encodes CAWSWNTGELFF.

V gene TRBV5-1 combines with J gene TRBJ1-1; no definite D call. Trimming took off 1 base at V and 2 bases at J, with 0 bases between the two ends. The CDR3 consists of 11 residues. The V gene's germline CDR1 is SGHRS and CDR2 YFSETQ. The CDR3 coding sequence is TGCGCCAGCAGCTTGAACACTGAAGCTTTCTTT. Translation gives CASSLNTEAFF. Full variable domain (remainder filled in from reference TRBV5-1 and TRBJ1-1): KAGVTQTPRYLIKTRGQQVTLSCSPISGHRSVSWYQQTPGQGLQFLFEYFSETQRNKGNFPGRFSGRQFSNSRSEMNVSTLELGDSALYLCASSLNTEAFFGQGTRLTVV.

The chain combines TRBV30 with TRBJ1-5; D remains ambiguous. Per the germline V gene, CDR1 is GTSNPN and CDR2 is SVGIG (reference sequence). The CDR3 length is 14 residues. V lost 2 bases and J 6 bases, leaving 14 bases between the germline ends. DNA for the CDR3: TGTGCCTGGAGTCTGGGAATCGGGCCTCAGCCCCAGCATTTT. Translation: CAWSLGIGPQPQHF.

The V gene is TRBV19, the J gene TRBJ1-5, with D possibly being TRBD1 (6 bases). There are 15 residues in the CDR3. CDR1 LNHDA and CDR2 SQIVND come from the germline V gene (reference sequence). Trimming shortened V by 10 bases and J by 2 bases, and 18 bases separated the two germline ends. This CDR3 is CATSRGAVGNQPQHF. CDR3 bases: TGTGCCACCAGTAGGGGGGCGGTCGGCAATCAGCCCCAGCATTTT.

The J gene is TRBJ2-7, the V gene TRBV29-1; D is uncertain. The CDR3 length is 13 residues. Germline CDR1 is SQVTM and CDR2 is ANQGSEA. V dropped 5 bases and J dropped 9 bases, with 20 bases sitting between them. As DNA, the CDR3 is TGCAGCGTTTTCGGAGCCTCCAATGTAGGGCAGTACTTC. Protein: CSVFGASNVGQYF.

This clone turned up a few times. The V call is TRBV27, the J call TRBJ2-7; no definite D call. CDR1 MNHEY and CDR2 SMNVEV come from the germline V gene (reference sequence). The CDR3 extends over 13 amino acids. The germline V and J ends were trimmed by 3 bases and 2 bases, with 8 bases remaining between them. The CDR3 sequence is CASSLGGTYEQYF. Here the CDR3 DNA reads TGTGCCAGCAGTTTGGGTGGGACCTACGAGCAGTACTTC.

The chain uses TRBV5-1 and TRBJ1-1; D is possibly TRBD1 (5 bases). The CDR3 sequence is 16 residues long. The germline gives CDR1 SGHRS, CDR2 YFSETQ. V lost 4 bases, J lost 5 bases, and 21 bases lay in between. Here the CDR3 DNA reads TGCGCCAGCAGCAAGGGTGGGACCGCCGGGGGAACTGAAGCTTTCTTT. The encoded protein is CASSKGGTAGGTEAFF.

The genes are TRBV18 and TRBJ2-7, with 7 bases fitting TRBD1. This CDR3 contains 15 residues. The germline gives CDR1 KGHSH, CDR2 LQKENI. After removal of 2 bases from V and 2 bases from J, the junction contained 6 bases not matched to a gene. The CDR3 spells CASSPRGLSTYEQYF. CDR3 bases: TGTGCCAGCTCACCAAGGGGGCTTTCCACCTACGAGCAGTACTTC.

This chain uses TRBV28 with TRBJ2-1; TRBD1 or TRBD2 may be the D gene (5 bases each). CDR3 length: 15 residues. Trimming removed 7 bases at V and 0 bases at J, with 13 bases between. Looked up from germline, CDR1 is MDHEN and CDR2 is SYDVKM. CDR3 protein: CASTWGTGSYNEQFF. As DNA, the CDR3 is TGTGCCAGCACATGGGGGACGGGCTCCTACAATGAGCAGTTCTTC.

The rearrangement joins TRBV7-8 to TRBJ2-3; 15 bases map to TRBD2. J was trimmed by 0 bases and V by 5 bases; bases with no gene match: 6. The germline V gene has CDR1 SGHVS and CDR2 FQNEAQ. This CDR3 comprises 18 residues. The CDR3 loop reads CASSPGLAGGWSTDTQYF. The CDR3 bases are TGTGCCAGCAGCCCTGGACTAGCGGGAGGGTGGAGCACAGATACGCAGTATTTT.

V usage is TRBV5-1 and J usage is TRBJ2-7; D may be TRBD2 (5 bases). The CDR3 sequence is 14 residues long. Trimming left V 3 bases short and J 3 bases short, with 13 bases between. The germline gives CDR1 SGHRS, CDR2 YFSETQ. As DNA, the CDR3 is TGCGCCAGCAGCTCTTCGCAGCGGAGCTACGAGCAGTACTTC. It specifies CASSSSQRSYEQYF.

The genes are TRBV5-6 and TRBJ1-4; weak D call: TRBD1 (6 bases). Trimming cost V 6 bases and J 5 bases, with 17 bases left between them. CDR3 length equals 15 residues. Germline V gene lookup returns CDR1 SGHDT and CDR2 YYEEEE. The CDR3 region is CASTSWGRGNEKLFF. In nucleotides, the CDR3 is TGTGCCAGCACCTCTTGGGGCAGGGGAAATGAAAAACTGTTTTTT.

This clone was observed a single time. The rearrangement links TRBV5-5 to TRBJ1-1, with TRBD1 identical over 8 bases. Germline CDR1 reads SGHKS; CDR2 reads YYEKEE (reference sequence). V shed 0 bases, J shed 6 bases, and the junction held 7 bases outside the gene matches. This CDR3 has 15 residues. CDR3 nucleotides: TGTGCCAGCAGCTTGGTTGGACAGGGTAATCCTGAAGCTTTCTTT. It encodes CASSLVGQGNPEAFF.